This TCR beta chain was sequenced for a study of blood T cell repertoires in COVID-19. Study-wide background: The United States, Italy and Spain provided the acute and convalescent COVID-19 samples.

The authors' processing: Estimates of nucleated cell counts were drawn from the amplification of reference gene primers. Generated by immunoSEQ multiplex PCR, the TCRdb table keeps only in-frame clones and is missing some. V, J and clone size are those of that table, while D and trimming were read from the DNA. The sample holds fewer than 250,000 clones, about nine tenths seen once. The source material was peripheral blood. The TCR was taken from a middle-aged man with COVID-19, enrolled during active disease.

The CDR3 here is CASSLLAEVPLYNEQFF. Written as DNA, the CDR3 is TGTGCCAGCAGCCTATTAGCCGAGGTCCCCCTTTACAATGAGCAGTTCTTC. The rearrangement links TRBV5-4 to TRBJ2-1, with D unresolved. With 4 bases removed from V and 4 bases from J, the gap between germline ends came to 21 bases. Germline CDR1 SGHNT, CDR2 YYREEE (reference sequence). The CDR3 covers 17 residues.